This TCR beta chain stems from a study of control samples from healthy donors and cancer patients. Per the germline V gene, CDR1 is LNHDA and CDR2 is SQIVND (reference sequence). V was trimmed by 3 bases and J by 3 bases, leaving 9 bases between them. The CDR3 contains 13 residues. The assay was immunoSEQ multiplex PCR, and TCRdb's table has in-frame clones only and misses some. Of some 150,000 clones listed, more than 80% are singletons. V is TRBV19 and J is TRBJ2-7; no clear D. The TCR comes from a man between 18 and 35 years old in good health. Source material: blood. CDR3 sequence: CASSIGKSYEQYF. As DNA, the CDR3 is TGTGCCAGTAGTATTGGAAAGAGCTACGAGCAGTACTTC.